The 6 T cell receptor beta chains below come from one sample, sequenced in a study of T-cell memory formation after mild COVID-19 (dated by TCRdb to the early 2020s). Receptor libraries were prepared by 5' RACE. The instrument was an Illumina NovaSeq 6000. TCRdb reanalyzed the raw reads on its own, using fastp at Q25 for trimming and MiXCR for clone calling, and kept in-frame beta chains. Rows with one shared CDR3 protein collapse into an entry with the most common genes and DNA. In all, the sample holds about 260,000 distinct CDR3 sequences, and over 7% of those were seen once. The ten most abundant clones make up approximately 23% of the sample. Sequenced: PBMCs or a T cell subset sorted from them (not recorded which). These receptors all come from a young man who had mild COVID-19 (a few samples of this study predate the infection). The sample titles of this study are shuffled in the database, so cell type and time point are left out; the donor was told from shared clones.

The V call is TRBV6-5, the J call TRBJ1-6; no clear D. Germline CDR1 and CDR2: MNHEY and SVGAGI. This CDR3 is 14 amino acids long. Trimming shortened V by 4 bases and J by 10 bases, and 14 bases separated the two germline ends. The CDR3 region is CASSFRAMESPLHF. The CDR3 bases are TGTGCCAGCAGTTTTCGGGCAATGGAGTCACCCCTCCACTTT.

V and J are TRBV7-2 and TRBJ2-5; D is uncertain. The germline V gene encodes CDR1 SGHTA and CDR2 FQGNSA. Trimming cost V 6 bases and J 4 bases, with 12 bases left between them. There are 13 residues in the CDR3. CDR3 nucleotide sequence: TGTGCCAGCAGGCCGTACGACCCAGAGACCCAGTACTTC. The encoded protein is CASRPYDPETQYF.

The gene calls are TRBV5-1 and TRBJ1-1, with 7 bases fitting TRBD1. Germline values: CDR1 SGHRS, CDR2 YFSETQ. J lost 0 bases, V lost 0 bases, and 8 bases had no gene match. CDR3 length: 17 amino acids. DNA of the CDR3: TGCGCCAGCAGCTTGGGACAGGGAAGGGGGCTGAACACTGAAGCTTTCTTT. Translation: CASSLGQGRGLNTEAFF.

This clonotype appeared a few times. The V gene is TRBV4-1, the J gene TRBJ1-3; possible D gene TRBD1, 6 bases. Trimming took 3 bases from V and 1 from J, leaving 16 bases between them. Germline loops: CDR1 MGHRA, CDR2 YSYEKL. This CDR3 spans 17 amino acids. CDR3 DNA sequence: TGCGCCAGCAGCCACCCTGGGGGGCGCGAATCTGGAAACACCATATATTTT. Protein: CASSHPGGRESGNTIYF.

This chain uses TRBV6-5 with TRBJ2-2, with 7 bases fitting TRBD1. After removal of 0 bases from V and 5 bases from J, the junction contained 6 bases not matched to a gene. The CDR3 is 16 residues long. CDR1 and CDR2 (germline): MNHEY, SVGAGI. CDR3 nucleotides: TGTGCCAGCAGTTACTCCTCCGGGACAGCGACCGGGGAGCTGTTTTTT. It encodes CASSYSSGTATGELFF.

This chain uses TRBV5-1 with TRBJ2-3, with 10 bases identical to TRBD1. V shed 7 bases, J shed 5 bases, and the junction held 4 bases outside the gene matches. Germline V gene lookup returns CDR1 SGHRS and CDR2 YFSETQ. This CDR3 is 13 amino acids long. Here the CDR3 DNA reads TGCGCCAGCGACAGGGGGCCCGGAGATACGCAGTATTTT. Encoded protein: CASDRGPGDTQYF. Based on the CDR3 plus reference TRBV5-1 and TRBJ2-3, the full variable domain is KAGVTQTPRYLIKTRGQQVTLSCSPISGHRSVSWYQQTPGQGLQFLFEYFSETQRNKGNFPGRFSGRQFSNSRSEMNVSTLELGDSALYLCASDRGPGDTQYFGPGTRLTVL.